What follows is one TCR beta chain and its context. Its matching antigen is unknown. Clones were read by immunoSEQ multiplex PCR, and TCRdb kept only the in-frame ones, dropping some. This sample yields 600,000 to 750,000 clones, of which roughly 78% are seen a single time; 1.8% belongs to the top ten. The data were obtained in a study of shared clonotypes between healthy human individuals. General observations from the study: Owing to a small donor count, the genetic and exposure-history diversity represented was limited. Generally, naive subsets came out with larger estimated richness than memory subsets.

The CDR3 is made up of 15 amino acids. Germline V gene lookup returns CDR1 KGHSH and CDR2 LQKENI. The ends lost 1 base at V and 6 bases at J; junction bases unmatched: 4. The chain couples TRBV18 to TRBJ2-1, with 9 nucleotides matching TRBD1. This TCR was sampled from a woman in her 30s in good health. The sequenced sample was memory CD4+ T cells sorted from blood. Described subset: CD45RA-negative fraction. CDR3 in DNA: TGTGCCAGCTCACCACTGGACAGGGGCGGCAATGAGCAGTTCTTC. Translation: CASSPLDRGGNEQFF.